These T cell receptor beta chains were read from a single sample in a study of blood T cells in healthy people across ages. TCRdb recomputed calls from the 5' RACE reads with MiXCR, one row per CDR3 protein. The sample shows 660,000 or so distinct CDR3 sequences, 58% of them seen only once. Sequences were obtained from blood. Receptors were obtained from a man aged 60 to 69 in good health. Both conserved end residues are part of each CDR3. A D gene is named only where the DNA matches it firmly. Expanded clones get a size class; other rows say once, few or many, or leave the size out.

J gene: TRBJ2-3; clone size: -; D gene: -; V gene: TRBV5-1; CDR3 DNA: TGCGCCAGCAGCAATCCTGGCAGCACAGATACGCAGTATTTT; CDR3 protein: CASSNPGSTDTQYF
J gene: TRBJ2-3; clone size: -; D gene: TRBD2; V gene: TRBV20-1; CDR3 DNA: TGCAGTGCTAGTCAAGCGGGGGGGCGTATACGAGATACGCAGTATTTT; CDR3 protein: CSASQAGGRIRDTQYF
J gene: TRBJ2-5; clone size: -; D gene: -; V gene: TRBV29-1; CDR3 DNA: TGCAGCGTTGGCCCAGGGCAAGAGACCCAGTACTTC; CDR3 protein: CSVGPGQETQYF
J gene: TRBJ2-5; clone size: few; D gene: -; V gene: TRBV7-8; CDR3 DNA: TGTGCCAGCAGCTTAGCGAGCATAGGATCTCAAGGGACCCAGTACTTC; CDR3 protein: CASSLASIGSQGTQYF
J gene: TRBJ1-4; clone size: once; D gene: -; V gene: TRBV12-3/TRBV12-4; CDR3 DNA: TGTGCCAGCAGTTTCGCGACGGTTGAAAAACTGTTTTTT; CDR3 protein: CASSFATVEKLFF
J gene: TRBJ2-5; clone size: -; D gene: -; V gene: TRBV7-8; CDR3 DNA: TGTGCCAGCAGCCGAATCGTAAAACAAGAGACCCAGTACTTC; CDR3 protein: CASSRIVKQETQYF
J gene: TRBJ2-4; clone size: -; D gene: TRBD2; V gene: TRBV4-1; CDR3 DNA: TGCGCCAGCAGCCACGGGTGGACTAGCGGGCTTCCGGACATTCAGTACTTC; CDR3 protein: CASSHGWTSGLPDIQYF
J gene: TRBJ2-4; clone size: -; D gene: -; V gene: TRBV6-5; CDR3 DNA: TGTGCCAGCAGGCCGCTCCAGGGGCACAAAAACATTCAGTACTTC; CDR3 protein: CASRPLQGHKNIQYF
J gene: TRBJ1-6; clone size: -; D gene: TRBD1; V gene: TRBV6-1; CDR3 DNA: TGTGCCAGCAGTGCCTTGACAGGGGATAATTCACCCCTCCACTTT; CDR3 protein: CASSALTGDNSPLHF
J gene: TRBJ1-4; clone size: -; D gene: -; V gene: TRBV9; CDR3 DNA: TGTGCCAGCAGCGTAGGGGCAGGTGATGAAAAACTGTTTTTT; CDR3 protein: CASSVGAGDEKLFF
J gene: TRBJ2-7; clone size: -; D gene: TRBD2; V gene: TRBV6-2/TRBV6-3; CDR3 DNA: TGTGCCAGTCGACTAGCTAGATCCTACGAGCAGTACTTC; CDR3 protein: CASRLARSYEQYF
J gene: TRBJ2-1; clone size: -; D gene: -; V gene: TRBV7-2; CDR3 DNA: TGTGCCAGCAGCTTAGGGGCGGTTCTAAGGGGTGAGCAGTTCTTC; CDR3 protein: CASSLGAVLRGEQFF
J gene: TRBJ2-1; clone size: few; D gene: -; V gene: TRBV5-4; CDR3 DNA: TGTGCCAGCAGCTTCGGGACTCGGACGTACAATGAGCAGTTCTTC; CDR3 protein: CASSFGTRTYNEQFF
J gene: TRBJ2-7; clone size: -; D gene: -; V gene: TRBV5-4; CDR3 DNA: TGTGCCAGCAGCGACGGGACTTTTTACGAGCAGTACTTC; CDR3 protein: CASSDGTFYEQYF
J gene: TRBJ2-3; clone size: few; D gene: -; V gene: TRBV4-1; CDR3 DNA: TGCGCCAGCAGCCAAGGGACAGTCACAGATACGCAGTATTTT; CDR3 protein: CASSQGTVTDTQYF
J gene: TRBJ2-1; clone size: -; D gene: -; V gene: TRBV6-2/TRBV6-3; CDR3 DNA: TGTGCCAGCAGTTACTCCACAGGCTCCTACAATGAGCAGTTCTTC; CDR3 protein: CASSYSTGSYNEQFF
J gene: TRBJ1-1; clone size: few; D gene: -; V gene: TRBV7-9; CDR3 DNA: TGTGCCAGCAGTCGGACAACTGAAGCTTTCTTT; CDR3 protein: CASSRTTEAFF
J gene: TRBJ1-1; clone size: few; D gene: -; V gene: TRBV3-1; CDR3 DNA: TGTGCCAGCAGCCAAGTCCTGATGAACACTGAAGCTTTCTTT; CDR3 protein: CASSQVLMNTEAFF
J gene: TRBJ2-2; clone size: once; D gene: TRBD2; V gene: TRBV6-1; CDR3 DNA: TGTGCCAGCAGTCCTAGCGGGGGCCTCACCGGGGAGCTGTTTTTT; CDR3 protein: CASSPSGGLTGELFF
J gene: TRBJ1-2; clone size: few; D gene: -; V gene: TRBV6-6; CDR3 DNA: TGTGCCAGCAGTTACCCGGGGGGTAACTATGGCTGCACCTTC; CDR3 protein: CASSYPGGNYGCTF
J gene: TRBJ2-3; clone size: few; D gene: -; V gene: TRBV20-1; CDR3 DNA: TGCAGTGCTAGGGGGACTGCCACAGATACGCAGTATTTT; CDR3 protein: CSARGTATDTQYF
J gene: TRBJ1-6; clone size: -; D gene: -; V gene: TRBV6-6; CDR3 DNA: TGTGCCAGCAGTTACGGGAGAAATTCACCCCTCCACTTT; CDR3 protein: CASSYGRNSPLHF
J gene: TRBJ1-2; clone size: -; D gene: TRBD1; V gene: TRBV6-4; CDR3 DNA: TGTGCCAGCAGCAGGGACAGGGGGCATAACTATGGCTACACCTTC; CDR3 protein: CASSRDRGHNYGYTF
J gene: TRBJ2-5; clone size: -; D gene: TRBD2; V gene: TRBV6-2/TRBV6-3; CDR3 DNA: TGTGCCAGCAGTTACATAGCGGGGGACCAAGAGACCCAGTACTTC; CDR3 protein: CASSYIAGDQETQYF
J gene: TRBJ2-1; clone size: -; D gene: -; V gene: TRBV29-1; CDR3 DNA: TGCAGCGTTGTCGGGCCGGGGTTATACAATGAGCAGTTCTTC; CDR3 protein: CSVVGPGLYNEQFF
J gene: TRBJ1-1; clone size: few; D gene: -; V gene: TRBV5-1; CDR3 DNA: TGCGCCAGCAGCTTGGGATCAGGGACCTTGAACACTGAAGCTTTCTTT; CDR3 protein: CASSLGSGTLNTEAFF
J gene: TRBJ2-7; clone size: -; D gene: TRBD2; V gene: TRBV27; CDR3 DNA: TGTGCCACCAGTTTAGCGGGGCAAAAATCCTACGAGCAGTACTTC; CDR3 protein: CATSLAGQKSYEQYF
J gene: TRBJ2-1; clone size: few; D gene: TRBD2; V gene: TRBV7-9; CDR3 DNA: TGTGCCAGCAGCTTACGGTTTAGCGGGGGGGACTCCTACAATGAGCAGTTCTTC; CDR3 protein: CASSLRFSGGDSYNEQFF
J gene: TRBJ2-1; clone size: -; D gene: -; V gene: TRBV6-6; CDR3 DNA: TGTGCCAGCAGTTACAGGGACGTCGGCTACAATGAGCAGTTCTTC; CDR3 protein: CASSYRDVGYNEQFF
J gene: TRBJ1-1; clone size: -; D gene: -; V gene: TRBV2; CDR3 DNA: TGTGCCAGCAGCGAGGACAGTTTGAACACTGAAGCTTTCTTT; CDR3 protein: CASSEDSLNTEAFF
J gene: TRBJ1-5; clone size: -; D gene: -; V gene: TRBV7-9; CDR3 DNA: TGTGCCAGCAGCCCAGGGTCGGGGTATCAGCCCCAGCATTTT; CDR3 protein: CASSPGSGYQPQHF
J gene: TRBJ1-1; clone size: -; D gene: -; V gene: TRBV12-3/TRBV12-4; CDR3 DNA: TGTGCCAGTTGGTGGGGGGGCGCGAGCACTGAAGCTTTTTTT; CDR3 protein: CASWWGGASTEAFF
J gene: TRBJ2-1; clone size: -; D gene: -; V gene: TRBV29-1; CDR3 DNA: TGCAGCGTTGTCGTGGGTGCAGTGGGGGTTGAGCAGTTCTTC; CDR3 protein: CSVVVGAVGVEQFF
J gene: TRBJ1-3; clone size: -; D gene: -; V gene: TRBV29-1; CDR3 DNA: TGCAGCGTTGTGGGGGGCTCTGGAAACACCATATATTTT; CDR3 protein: CSVVGGSGNTIYF
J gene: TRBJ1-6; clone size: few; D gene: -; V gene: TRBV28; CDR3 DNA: TGTGCCAGCAGCTACCACGGGGATAATTCACCCCTCCACTTT; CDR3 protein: CASSYHGDNSPLHF
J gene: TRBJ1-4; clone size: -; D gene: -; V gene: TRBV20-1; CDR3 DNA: TGCAGTGCTAGATCCCCGGTGGATAATGAAAAACTGTTTTTT; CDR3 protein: CSARSPVDNEKLFF
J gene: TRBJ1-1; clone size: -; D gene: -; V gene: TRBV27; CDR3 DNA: TGTGCCAGCAGTTCGTGGAGGAGCACTGAAGCTTTCTTT; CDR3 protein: CASSSWRSTEAFF
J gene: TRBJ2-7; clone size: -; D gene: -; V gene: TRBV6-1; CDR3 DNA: TGTGCCAGCAGTACCTCACAGGGTTCCCACGAGCAGTACTTC; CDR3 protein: CASSTSQGSHEQYF
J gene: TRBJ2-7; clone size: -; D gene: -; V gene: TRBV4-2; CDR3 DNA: TGTGCCAGCAGCCAAGGACAACCTACAGTGAGCTCCTACGAGCAGTACTTC; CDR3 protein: CASSQGQPTVSSYEQYF
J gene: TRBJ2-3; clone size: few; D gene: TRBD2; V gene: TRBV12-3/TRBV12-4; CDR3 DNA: TGTGCCAGCCTAAGCGGGGGGGCAGGAGATACGCAGTATTTT; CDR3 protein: CASLSGGAGDTQYF
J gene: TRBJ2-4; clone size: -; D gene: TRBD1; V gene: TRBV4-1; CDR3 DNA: TGCGCCAGCAGCCAAGATGGACAGGGGGTAGCCAAAAGCATTCAGTACTTC; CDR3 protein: CASSQDGQGVAKSIQYF
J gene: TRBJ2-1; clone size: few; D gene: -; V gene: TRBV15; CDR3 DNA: TGTGCCACCAGCAGAGCTCGGAACAATGAGCAGTTCTTC; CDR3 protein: CATSRARNNEQFF
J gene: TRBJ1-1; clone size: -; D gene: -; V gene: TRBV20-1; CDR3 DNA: TGCAGTGCTGGGGGGGATCGGGCCGAAGCTTTCTTT; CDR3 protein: CSAGGDRAEAFF
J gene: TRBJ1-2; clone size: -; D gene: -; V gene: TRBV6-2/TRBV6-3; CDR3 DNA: TGTGCCAGCAGTTACGTGTGGGGCAGCTATGGCTACACCTTC; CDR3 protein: CASSYVWGSYGYTF
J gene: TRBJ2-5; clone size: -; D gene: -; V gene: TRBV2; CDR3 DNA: TGTGCCAGCAGTGGTCGGGGCCATGAGACCCAGTACTTC; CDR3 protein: CASSGRGHETQYF
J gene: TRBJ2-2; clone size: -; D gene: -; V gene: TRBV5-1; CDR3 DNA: TGCGCCAGCAGCTCTGGACGGAACGCGAACACCGGGGAGCTGTTTTTT; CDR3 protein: CASSSGRNANTGELFF
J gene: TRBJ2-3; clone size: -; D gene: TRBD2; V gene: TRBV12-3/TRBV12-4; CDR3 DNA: TGTGCCAGCAGTTTTAGCGGGGACACAGATACGCAGTATTTT; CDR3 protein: CASSFSGDTDTQYF
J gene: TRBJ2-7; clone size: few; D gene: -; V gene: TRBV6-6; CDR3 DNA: TGTGCCACCTCTCTTCCGCGGGCTGGCTCCTACGAGCAGTACTTC; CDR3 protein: CATSLPRAGSYEQYF
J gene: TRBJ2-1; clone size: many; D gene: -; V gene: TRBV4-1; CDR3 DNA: TGCGCCAGCAGCCAGGCGCCGGACACCCCCAGTGAGCAGTTCTTC; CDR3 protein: CASSQAPDTPSEQFF
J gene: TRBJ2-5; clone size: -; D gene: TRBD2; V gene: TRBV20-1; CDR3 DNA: TGCAGTGCTAGAGTCGCGACTAGCGTTCGGCAAGAGACCCAGTACTTC; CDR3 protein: CSARVATSVRQETQYF
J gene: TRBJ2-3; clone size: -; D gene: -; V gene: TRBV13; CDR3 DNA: TGTGCCAGCAGCTTAGGTATGGGTGCTAGCACAGATACGCAGTATTTT; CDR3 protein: CASSLGMGASTDTQYF